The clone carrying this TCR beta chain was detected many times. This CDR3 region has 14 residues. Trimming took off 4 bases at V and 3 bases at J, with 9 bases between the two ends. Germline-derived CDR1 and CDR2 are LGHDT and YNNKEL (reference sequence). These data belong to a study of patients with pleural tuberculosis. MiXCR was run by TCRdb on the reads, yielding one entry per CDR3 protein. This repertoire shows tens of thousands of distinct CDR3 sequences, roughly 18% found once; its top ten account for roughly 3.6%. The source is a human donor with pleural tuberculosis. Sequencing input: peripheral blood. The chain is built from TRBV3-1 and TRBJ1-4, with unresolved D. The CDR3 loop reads CASSRSPANEKLFF. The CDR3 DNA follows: TGTGCCAGCAGCCGTTCCCCGGCTAATGAAAAACTGTTTTTT.